The 12 T cell receptor beta chains presented below share a single source sample, sequenced in a study of cytomegalovirus exposure and HLA in healthy donors. PCR involved 60 Vbeta and 13 Jbeta primers. The method was immunoSEQ multiplex PCR; TCRdb's version includes in-frame clones alone and lacks a portion of them. The repertoire has about 110,000 clones, approximately 80% of them found once; the top ten carry under 5%. The sequenced sample consisted of PBMCs. The source is a male donor in good health and CMV-seronegative.

This clone appeared a few times. The J gene is TRBJ1-5, the V gene TRBV27; 9 nucleotides line up with TRBD1. After removal of 3 bases from V and 6 bases from J, the junction contained 6 bases not matched to a gene. CDR1 and CDR2 from the germline V gene are MNHEY and SMNVEV (reference sequence). This CDR3 has 15 residues. DNA for the CDR3: TGTGCCAGCAGTTTTAGGGGACAGGGAATTCAGCCCCAGCATTTT. Translation: CASSFRGQGIQPQHF.

The CDR3 here is CASSFTGYEQYF. The CDR3, as DNA: TGTGCCAGCAGCTTTACGGGTTACGAGCAGTACTTC. V is TRBV7-2 and J is TRBJ2-7, with no clear D. Trimming took off 3 bases at V and 4 bases at J, with 7 bases between the two ends. Germline V gives CDR1 SGHTA, CDR2 FQGNSA. The CDR3 totals 12 residues.

V is TRBV12-5 and J is TRBJ2-5, with a tentative D call TRBD1 (5 bases). Germline CDR1 reads LGHNT; CDR2 reads FRNRAP. The CDR3 length is 15 residues. With 0 bases removed from V and 1 base from J, the gap between germline ends came to 9 bases. The CDR3 here is CASGLVGQLQETQYF. Written as DNA, the CDR3 is TGTGCTAGTGGTTTGGTGGGGCAGCTCCAAGAGACCCAGTACTTC. Supplemented by reference TRBV12-5 and TRBJ2-5, the full variable domain reads DARVTQTPRHKVTEMGQEVTMRCQPILGHNTVFWYRQTMMQGLELLAYFRNRAPLDDSGMPKDRFSAEMPDATLATLKIQPSEPRDSAVYFCASGLVGQLQETQYFGPGTRLLVL.

The chain recombines TRBV18 with TRBJ1-1; D remains unclear. V shed 2 bases and J shed 6 bases, with 13 bases lying between them. CDR1 and CDR2 (germline): KGHSH, LQKENI. The length of the CDR3 is 14 residues. CDR3 sequence: CASSPEQVSAEAFF. The CDR3 coding sequence is TGTGCCAGCTCACCAGAGCAGGTTTCGGCTGAAGCTTTCTTT.

Regarding this clone: The same CDR3 is also encoded by other DNA sequences in this sample. The genes are TRBV27 and TRBJ1-1; D gene uncertain. Germline-derived CDR1 and CDR2 are MNHEY and SMNVEV (reference sequence). The CDR3 has 13 amino acids. The V and J ends lost 3 bases and 1 base respectively, with 6 bases between them. CDR3 nucleotides: TGTGCCAGCAGTTTGACGGGGAACACTGAAGCTTTCTTT. As protein: CASSLTGNTEAFF.

V gene TRBV6-5 combines with J gene TRBJ1-2; 12 bases align to TRBD1. The V gene's germline CDR1 is MNHEY and CDR2 SVGAGI. The junction had 7 bases not matched to a gene; V was cut back by 5 bases and J by 6 bases. The CDR3 is made up of 15 amino acids. CDR3 protein: CASSTSGTGGNGYTF. The CDR3 DNA reads as TGTGCCAGCAGTACCTCCGGGACAGGGGGCAATGGCTACACCTTC.

V is TRBV30 and J is TRBJ2-1; 13 nucleotides line up with TRBD2. CDR3 size: 18 residues. The germline gives CDR1 GTSNPN, CDR2 SVGIG (reference sequence). The trim removed 2 bases at V and 3 bases at J, leaving 10 bases unmatched. For the CDR3, the DNA is TGTGCCTGGAGTAACGAAGGGACTAGCGGGACGAGCTACAATGAGCAGTTCTTC. As protein: CAWSNEGTSGTSYNEQFF.

V is TRBV5-1 and J is TRBJ2-3; 9 bases map to TRBD2. The length of the CDR3 is 15 residues. Unmatched junction bases numbered 4, after V lost 0 bases and J lost 5 bases. CDR1 is SGHRS and CDR2 is YFSETQ in the germline V gene. In DNA form, the CDR3 reads TGCGCCAGCAGCTTGGACGGCGGGAGGGGAGATACGCAGTATTTT. Residues: CASSLDGGRGDTQYF.

The V gene is TRBV7-9, the J gene TRBJ2-7; possible D gene TRBD2, 6 bases. From germline, CDR1 is SEHNR and CDR2 FQNEAQ (reference sequence). V dropped 1 base and J dropped 3 bases, with 7 bases sitting between them. CDR3 size: 13 residues. The CDR3 coding sequence is TGTGCCAGCAGCTTAGGGGGGGACTACGAGCAGTACTTC. This translates into CASSLGGDYEQYF.

V is TRBV11-2 and J is TRBJ1-1; TRBD1 aligns across 8 bases. The V gene end was trimmed by 5 bases and the J gene end by 9 bases; junction bases not matched to a gene: 14. There are 15 residues in the CDR3. Per the germline V gene, CDR1 is SGHAT and CDR2 is FQNNGV. CDR3 sequence (DNA): TGTGCCAGCAGCCTACAGACAGGGGTGCGGGGCCAAGCTTTCTTT. Its translation: CASSLQTGVRGQAFF.

The chain recombines TRBV29-1 with TRBJ2-1; 7 nucleotides align to TRBD1. Germline assignment: CDR1 SQVTM and CDR2 ANQGSEA. The length of the CDR3 is 14 residues. Germline trimming cut 5 bases from V and 2 bases from J; bases unmatched to any gene: 6. DNA for the CDR3: TGCAGCGTTATAACAGGGGACCCCTACAATGAGCAGTTCTTC. Its protein is CSVITGDPYNEQFF.

This chain joins TRBV6-5 and TRBJ1-6, with D unresolved. CDR1 is MNHEY and CDR2 is SVGAGI in the germline V gene. V lost 2 bases to trimming and J lost 7 bases, with 12 bases between them. The CDR3 is made up of 15 amino acids. The CDR3 protein is CASSYRPVGNSPLHF. DNA of the CDR3: TGTGCCAGCAGTTACCGACCCGTCGGGAATTCACCCCTCCACTTT.